Below are 23 T cell receptor beta chains sequenced from a single sample in a study of T cell responses to AZD1222 COVID-19 vaccine. Repertoires were generated with immunoSEQ multiplex PCR, while TCRdb's copy carries only in-frame clones and drops some. The sample lists some 80,000 clones, about 91% seen once, with about 9% in the top ten. Sample: peripheral blood, taken 28 days after the second dose of the MenACWY control vaccine. The receptors originated from an adult who received the MenACWY meningococcal vaccine as a control.

The rearrangement joins TRBV19 to TRBJ2-3, with D hard to call. The CDR3 is 14 residues long. The ends were cut back, 3 bases at V and 2 bases at J, with 9 bases in the middle. CDR1 LNHDA and CDR2 SQIVND come from the germline V gene (reference sequence). CDR3 residues: CASSIRTLTDTQYF. Written as DNA, the CDR3 is TGTGCCAGTAGTATTAGGACCCTCACAGATACGCAGTATTTT. Supplemented by reference TRBV19 and TRBJ2-3, the full variable domain reads DGGITQSPKYLFRKEGQNVTLSCEQNLNHDAMYWYRQDPGQGLRLIYYSQIVNDFQKGDIAEGYSVSREKKESFPLTVTSAQKNPTAFYLCASSIRTLTDTQYFGPGTRLTVL.

The chain carries TRBV6-1 and TRBJ1-2; D remains unclear. There are 15 residues in the CDR3. Trimming shortened V by 2 bases and J by 0 bases, and 10 bases separated the two germline ends. The germline gives CDR1 MNHNS, CDR2 SASEGT. The CDR3 nucleotides are TGTGCCAGCAGTGAAAAGGGAGTCTCTAACTATGGCTACACCTTC. Residues: CASSEKGVSNYGYTF.

The rearrangement uses TRBV5-1 and TRBJ2-4; 9 bases map to TRBD1. Germline-derived CDR1 and CDR2 are SGHRS and YFSETQ. This CDR3 spans 15 amino acids. Trimming removed 4 bases from V and 7 bases from J; junction bases left unmatched: 9. This chain's CDR3 is CASSPGTGRRNIQYF. The DNA for the CDR3 is TGCGCCAGCAGCCCCGGGACAGGGCGGAGGAACATTCAGTACTTC.

The chain is built from TRBV3-1 (or the pseudogene TRBV3-2) and TRBJ2-7; TRBD1 might be the D (5 bases). The length of the CDR3 is 16 residues. Germline assignment: CDR1 LGHDT and CDR2 YNNKEL (reference sequence). The V end lost 1 base, the J end lost 1 base, and 14 bases lay between the germline ends. The CDR3 coding sequence is TGTGCCAGCAGCCAAGGACCAGGCAGACAGTCCTACGAGCAGTACTTC. As protein: CASSQGPGRQSYEQYF.

The V gene is TRBV6-6, the J gene TRBJ1-1; perhaps TRBD1 as D (6 bases). The CDR3 runs 14 residues. Germline V gene sequence: CDR1 MNHNY, CDR2 SVGAGI (reference sequence). The V gene lost 2 bases and the J gene lost 4 bases, with 11 bases spanning the gap. The CDR3 coding sequence is TGTGCCAGCAGTTACCCCGGGGGCCGCACTGAAGCTTTCTTT. Translated, it gives CASSYPGGRTEAFF.

This sequence joins TRBV5-5 and TRBJ2-5, with D possibly TRBD2 on 6 matching bases. V was pared by 3 bases and J by 0 bases, with 12 bases between. Per germline, CDR1 SGHKS and CDR2 YYEKEE (reference sequence). The CDR3 consists of 15 residues. CDR3 amino acids: CASSWAGTYQETQYF. In DNA, the CDR3 is TGTGCCAGCAGCTGGGCCGGGACTTACCAAGAGACCCAGTACTTC.

This clone was counted between two and nine times. V and J are TRBV28 and TRBJ1-5; TRBD1 matches 8 bases. Germline V CDR1 and CDR2: MDHEN, SYDVKM. CDR3 length: 13 residues. Unmatched junction bases numbered 4, after V lost 6 bases and J lost 6 bases. The DNA for the CDR3 is TGTGCCAGCAGACAGGGGGTTGTTCAGCCCCAGCATTTT. Amino acid sequence: CASRQGVVQPQHF. Supplemented by reference TRBV28 and TRBJ1-5, the full variable domain reads DVKVTQSSRYLVKRTGEKVFLECVQDMDHENMFWYRQDPGLGLRLIYFSYDVKMKEKGDIPEGYSVSREKKERFSLILESASTNQTSMYLCASRQGVVQPQHFGDGTRLSIL.

The chain carries TRBV27 and TRBJ2-7; D tentatively fits TRBD1 or TRBD2 (5 bases each). CDR3 length: 14 amino acids. CDR1 and CDR2 (germline): MNHEY, SMNVEV (reference sequence). V was cut by 3 bases and J by 2 bases, with 11 bases left in between. CDR3 sequence reads: CASSFGTSAYEQYF. CDR3 DNA: TGTGCCAGCAGTTTCGGGACGTCAGCCTACGAGCAGTACTTC.

The CDR3 protein is CASSLPSGQSYEQYF. CDR3 coding DNA: TGCGCCAGCAGCTTGCCATCGGGACAGAGCTACGAGCAGTACTTC. The chain is built from TRBV5-1 and TRBJ2-7, with 7 nucleotides matching TRBD1. Germline trimming cut 1 base from V and 3 bases from J; bases unmatched to any gene: 7. The germline V gene encodes CDR1 SGHRS and CDR2 YFSETQ. CDR3 length: 15 amino acids.

The chain links TRBV18 to TRBJ1-5; D uncertain. Germline loops: CDR1 KGHSH, CDR2 LQKENI. Trimming took off 3 bases at V and 5 bases at J, with 14 bases between the two ends. CDR3 length: 15 residues. The CDR3 reads CASSPGWQQDQPQHF. The DNA for the CDR3 is TGTGCCAGCTCACCGGGTTGGCAGCAAGATCAGCCCCAGCATTTT.

The chain joins TRBV19 to TRBJ1-2; D ambiguous. This CDR3 has 13 residues. Germline V gives CDR1 LNHDA, CDR2 SQIVND (reference sequence). With 0 bases removed from V and 7 bases from J, the gap between germline ends came to 9 bases. The CDR3 DNA reads as TGTGCCAGTAGTATAGATCTTGGTAGTGGCTACACCTTC. It is translated as CASSIDLGSGYTF. Full variable domain (outside the CDR3, taken from reference TRBV19 and TRBJ1-2): DGGITQSPKYLFRKEGQNVTLSCEQNLNHDAMYWYRQDPGQGLRLIYYSQIVNDFQKGDIAEGYSVSREKKESFPLTVTSAQKNPTAFYLCASSIDLGSGYTFGSGTRLTVV.

The chain employs TRBV5-1 and TRBJ2-5; a weak D match, TRBD1 (6 bases). Trimming cost V 1 base and J 3 bases, with 10 bases left between them. The CDR3 has 14 amino acids. Looked up from germline, CDR1 is SGHRS and CDR2 is YFSETQ. The CDR3 DNA reads as TGCGCCAGCAGCTTGTACAGGGATGAAGAGACCCAGTACTTC. It yields the protein CASSLYRDEETQYF.

The chain links TRBV7-2 to TRBJ1-2; 7 nucleotides match TRBD1. CDR1 SGHTA and CDR2 FQGNSA come from the germline V gene. With V trimmed by 4 bases and J by 4 bases, 9 bases remained unmatched. The CDR3 has 15 amino acids. Written as DNA, the CDR3 is TGTGCCAGCAGCTCACTGGGACAGCCTCCCTATGGCTACACCTTC. Encoded protein: CASSSLGQPPYGYTF.

The chain links TRBV5-1 to TRBJ1-1; 8 bases agree with TRBD1. Looked up from germline, CDR1 is SGHRS and CDR2 is YFSETQ. This CDR3 has 13 amino acids. After removal of 4 bases from V and 7 bases from J, the junction contained 6 bases not matched to a gene. The DNA of the CDR3 is TGCGCCAGCAGCGTGACAGGGGACCTTGAAGCTTTCTTT. Its translation is CASSVTGDLEAFF.

V usage is TRBV10-3 and J usage is TRBJ1-2; D perhaps matches TRBD1 (6 bases). V lost 2 bases and J lost 6, with 13 bases in between. This CDR3 spans 14 amino acids. Germline-derived CDR1 and CDR2 are ENHRY and SYGVKD. DNA of the CDR3: TGTGCCATCAGTGAGACGGCAGGGGAGAATGGCTACACCTTC. As protein: CAISETAGENGYTF.

The rearrangement joins TRBV7-9 to TRBJ1-1; TRBD1 might be the D (5 bases). This CDR3 has 15 residues. V was shortened by 5 bases and J by 0 bases, with 13 bases between the two germline ends. The germline V gene encodes CDR1 SEHNR and CDR2 FQNEAQ (reference sequence). The CDR3: CASSPQTVMNTEAFF. DNA for the CDR3: TGTGCCAGCAGCCCCCAGACAGTCATGAACACTGAAGCTTTCTTT. Full variable domain (outside the CDR3, taken from reference TRBV7-9 and TRBJ1-1): DTGVSQNPRHKITKRGQNVTFRCDPISEHNRLYWYRQTLGQGPEFLTYFQNEAQLEKSRLLSDRFSAERPKGSFSTLEIQRTEQGDSAMYLCASSPQTVMNTEAFFGQGTRLTVV.

The chain uses TRBV6-5 and TRBJ2-3, with 7 nucleotides matching TRBD1. The length of the CDR3 is 13 residues. Losses at the gene ends were 11 bases for V and 2 bases for J; bases not matched to a gene: 7. The germline V gene encodes CDR1 MNHEY and CDR2 SVGAGI. CDR3: CAGHRGLTDTQYF. The CDR3 DNA reads as TGTGCCGGCCACAGGGGTCTCACAGATACGCAGTATTTT.

This chain uses TRBV19 with TRBJ1-5, with D possibly TRBD1 on 5 matching bases. The CDR3 runs 16 residues. Trimming stripped 0 bases from V and 6 bases from J, with 15 bases between. Germline loops: CDR1 LNHDA, CDR2 SQIVND (reference sequence). CDR3 bases: TGTGCCAGTAGTATAGATTCCGGGACCGGGAGTCAGCCCCAGCATTTT. Encoded protein: CASSIDSGTGSQPQHF.

J is TRBJ2-1 and V is TRBV6-2 or TRBV6-3; D not resolved. The CDR3 consists of 13 residues. Trimming took off 0 bases at V and 10 bases at J, with 10 bases between the two ends. Germline lookup yields CDR1 MNHEY and CDR2 SVGEGT. Written as DNA, the CDR3 is TGTGCCAGCAGTTACTCGTTTGGGCGGGAGCAGTTCTTC. Its protein is CASSYSFGREQFF.

The chain uses TRBV5-6 and TRBJ2-2; tentative D call: TRBD2 (7 bases). Trimming shortened V by 4 bases and J by 6 bases, and 19 bases separated the two germline ends. This CDR3 region has 16 residues. Germline values: CDR1 SGHDT, CDR2 YYEEEE. CDR3 bases: TGTGCCAGCAGCCCCCGAGGGGGGGGCAAGTCCGGGGAGCTGTTTTTT. Translated: CASSPRGGGKSGELFF.

The J gene is TRBJ2-7, the V gene TRBV30, with 7 bases identical to TRBD1. CDR3 length: 14 amino acids. Germline V lookup: CDR1 GTSNPN, CDR2 SVGIG (reference sequence). The trim removed 2 bases at V and 0 bases at J, leaving 4 bases unmatched. The CDR3 nucleotides read TGTGCCTGGAGTTTTAACAGGGGCTCCTACGAGCAGTACTTC. It codes for CAWSFNRGSYEQYF.

The rearrangement links TRBV10-3 to TRBJ1-1; D is unclear. This CDR3 contains 15 residues. V was cut by 0 bases and J by 5 bases, with 13 bases left in between. CDR1 is ENHRY and CDR2 is SYGVKD in the germline V gene. In DNA form, the CDR3 reads TGTGCCATCAGTGAGTCTTCGGGCGCTCGGACTGAAGCTTTCTTT. It encodes CAISESSGARTEAFF.

This sequence joins TRBV19 and TRBJ2-5, with 15 bases that match TRBD2. This CDR3 spans 17 amino acids. Germline lookup yields CDR1 LNHDA and CDR2 SQIVND (reference sequence). With 5 bases clipped from V and 7 bases from J, the junction kept 11 bases outside the gene matches. This CDR3 reads CASSAGTSGGPTATQYF. CDR3 nucleotides: TGTGCCAGTAGTGCCGGGACTAGCGGGGGGCCCACAGCGACCCAGTACTTC.